This T cell receptor (beta chain) was identified in a study of CD8 T cells in ankylosing spondylitis. Trimming shortened V by 4 bases and J by 5 bases, and 17 bases separated the two germline ends. CDR3 length equals 15 residues. Germline values: CDR1 SGHTA, CDR2 FQGNSA. General study results and limits: In ankylosing spondylitis patients, matched synovial fluid reportedly showed significant enrichment of disease-linked clones. Some of these motif variants have turned up before, in reports on reactive arthritis synovial fluid and blood. Among TCR beta sequences, a motif of several highly homologous variants appeared characteristic of ankylosing spondylitis blood.

This clonotype was observed many times. The antigen is unknown. Library preparation for TCR beta used quantitative 5'-RACE with molecular barcodes. TCRdb redid the calling of the 5' RACE reads with MiXCR, one entry per CDR3 protein. The data show under 450,000 distinct CDR3 sequences, with 15% to 20% seen just once and 1% held by the top ten. Sequencing was carried out using blood, either unsorted or a sorted T cell fraction (not recorded which). The rearrangement uses TRBV7-2 and TRBJ1-1; the D is unclear. This receptor was obtained from a male donor with ankylosing spondylitis. The CDR3 here is CASSSSGLPGTEAFF. The CDR3 DNA reads TGTGCCAGCAGCTCCAGTGGGCTCCCTGGTACTGAAGCTTTCTTT.